This T cell receptor (beta chain) was captured by sequencing in a study of CD8 T cells in Susac syndrome (dated by TCRdb to 2018 to 2020). About the full investigation: Of the Susac syndrome patients who were sequenced, under ten were in clinical remission while roughly six had clinically active disease. Repertoire sequencing was used to test whether CD8+ T cell activation and differentiation in Susac syndrome was antigen driven. Susac syndrome patients were therapy-naive, on corticosteroids (some also receiving IVIg), or on IVIg alone at blood withdrawal. Clonality of the CD8+ T cell repertoire was compared between about a dozen healthy donors, some 14 Susac syndrome patients and around 16 multiple sclerosis patients.

Broader findings and caveats from the paper: Sixteen Susac-specific public clones were identified in the total CD8+ repertoire, and several Susac-specific public clones were identified in the CD8+ TEMRA repertoire. The number of individuals in the TCR sequencing and HLA analysis was acknowledged as relatively small. Susac syndrome CD8+ repertoires showed clonal expansion, highest in CD8+ TEMRA cells and greater in clinically active than remitting patients.

RNA was extracted using the RNeasy kit, and about 0.45 to 1 ug of the RNA was reverse transcribed with random hexamers. TCR beta CDR3 regions were amplified with the immunoSEQ multiplex PCR assay covering 54 Vbeta and 13 Jbeta segments. To correct PCR amplification bias, a synthetic template baseline was used for both primer optimization and computational correction. The paper's data handling went like this. Reads were annotated to V, D and J genes per IMGT and analyzed with immunoSEQ Analyzer, keeping only productive sequences. To calculate clonality, Shannon entropy was normalized by log2 of the number of productive unique sequences and then subtracted from one. For each patient and control, public and private clones were evaluated within the 100 most prevalent clones. A clone was defined as Susac-specific if it was absent from the healthy and MS cohorts, from some 1,100 published viral clones and from other ImmuneACCESS disease sequences. The public reads were quality trimmed at Q25 with fastp and then assembled into clones with MiXCR by TCRdb, keeping productive beta chains. Each record represents a unique CDR3 protein, reported with the most common genes and DNA among its rows. The authors' filters were not applied to this entry. This sample comprises about 140,000 distinct CDR3 sequences, approximately 95% of them detected only once. Clones ranked in the top ten supply about 0.18% of the sample.

Details on this clonotype: The target of this receptor is not known. Base qualities are not provided; no much larger clone lies one nucleotide away.

High-throughput TCR beta sequencing profiled peripheral blood CD8+ and CD4+ T cells from healthy donors, Susac syndrome patients and multiple sclerosis patients. Susac syndrome patients met recently defined diagnostic criteria for definite or probable disease. CD8+ TEMRA cells were enriched by FACS, while bulk CD8+ and CD4+ T cells were purified by magnetic negative isolation. Blood was drawn into EDTA tubes, processed within 24 hours, and PBMCs were isolated by density gradient centrifugation. PBMCs intended for TCR sequencing were frozen in liquid nitrogen and were later thawed in a 37 degrees C water bath. Purity of sorted or isolated CD4+, CD8+ and CD8+ TEMRA cells was at least 90%. For CDR1 and CDR2, the germline V gene lists MGHDK and SYGVNS. A distance of 6 bases separates the germline ends of V and J, which lose 2 bases and 7 bases respectively. The CDR3 measures 11 amino acids from cysteine to phenylalanine. This entry keeps only the CDR3 DNA: 33 bases, framed from base 1.

The chain couples TRBV25-1 to TRBJ2-7, and perhaps TRBD2 as D gene, on 5 matching bases. Sequencing input: CD8+ T cells from PBMCs. This receptor was taken from a human donor with Susac syndrome. The nucleotide sequence reads TGTGCCAGCAGTGAAATAGCGGAGCAGTACTTC. This translates into CASSEIAEQYF.